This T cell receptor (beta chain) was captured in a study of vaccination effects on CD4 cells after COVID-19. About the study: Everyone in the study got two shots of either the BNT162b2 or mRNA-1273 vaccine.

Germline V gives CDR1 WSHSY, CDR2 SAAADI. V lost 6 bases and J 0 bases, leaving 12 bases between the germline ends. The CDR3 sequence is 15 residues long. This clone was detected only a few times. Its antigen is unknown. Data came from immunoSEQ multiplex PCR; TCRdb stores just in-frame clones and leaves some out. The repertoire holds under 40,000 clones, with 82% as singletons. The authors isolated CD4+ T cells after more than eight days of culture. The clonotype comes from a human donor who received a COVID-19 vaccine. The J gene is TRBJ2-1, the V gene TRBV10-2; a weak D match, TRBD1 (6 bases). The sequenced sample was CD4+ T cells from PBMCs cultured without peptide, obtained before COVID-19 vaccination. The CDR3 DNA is TGCGCCAGCAGACCGACAGGAAGCTCCTACAATGAGCAGTTCTTC. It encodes CASRPTGSSYNEQFF.